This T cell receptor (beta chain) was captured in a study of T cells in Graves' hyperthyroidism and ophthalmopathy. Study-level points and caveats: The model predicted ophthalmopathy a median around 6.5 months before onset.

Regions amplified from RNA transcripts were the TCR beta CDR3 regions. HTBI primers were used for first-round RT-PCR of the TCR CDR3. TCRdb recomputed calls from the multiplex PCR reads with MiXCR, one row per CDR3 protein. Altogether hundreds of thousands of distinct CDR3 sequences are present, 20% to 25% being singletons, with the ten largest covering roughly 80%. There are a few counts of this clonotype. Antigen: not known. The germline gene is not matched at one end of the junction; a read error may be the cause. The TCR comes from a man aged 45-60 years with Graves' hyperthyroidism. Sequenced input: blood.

In DNA form, the CDR3 reads TGTGCCAGCACCCTAGGTCTTCTAGCCAAGAACATTCAGTACTTC. It codes for CASTLGLLAKNIQYF. V is TRBV2 and J is TRBJ2-4; a possible D gene is TRBD2 (5 bases). Germline V gene lookup returns CDR1 SNHLY and CDR2 FYNNEI. This CDR3 has 15 amino acids.